This T cell receptor beta chain was recorded in a study of OX40 agonist ivuxolimab in advanced cancers. In terms of the full investigation: The costimulatory receptor OX40 (CD134) was targeted by ivuxolimab, a fully human IgG2 agonistic monoclonal antibody. Intravenous ivuxolimab was administered to patients every 2 weeks at six dose levels: 0.01, 0.1, 0.3, 1.5, 3 and 10 mg/kg. Patients were allowed to have had prior anti-PD-1, anti-PD-L1 or anti-CTLA-4 therapy, and 40% of the dose-escalation patients had previously received checkpoint inhibitors. Partial responses occurred in three dose-escalation patients, of whom one had hepatocellular carcinoma and two had cutaneous melanoma. Peripheral TCRbeta sequencing was intended to test whether TCR sequence diversity was altered and clonal T-cell expansion was caused by ivuxolimab. The monotherapy dose-escalation portion (N ≈ 57 patients) of the phase I ivuxolimab trial is reported in the paper. In the dose-escalation cohort, 65% to 85% of patients were male, and the mean age was 60 years with a range of roughly 23 to 90. Of the approximately 53 patients in dose escalation, 19 had hepatocellular carcinoma, around 15 had melanoma, 9 had renal cell carcinoma and 9 had head and neck cancer.

For sequencing of the TCRbeta CDR3 region, genomic DNA was extracted from the sorted cells. TCRbeta CDR3 regions were sequenced using the immunoSEQ Assay. TCRdb holds this immuneACCESS table with in-frame rearrangements only. Some clones are missing; in checked studies, unresolved V genes explain under half, and the rest has no known cause. The sample table holds 50,000 to 65,000 clones, of which approximately 83% were seen once. Together, the top ten hold 4% to 5.5% of the sample. This clone was counted once. Its antigen remains unidentified. The sample holds no much larger clone one base away, and base qualities are not on file. Trimming costs V 6 bases and J 7 bases, and their ends lie 19 bases apart. Sequences MNHEY (CDR1) and SVGAGI (CDR2) are obtained from the germline V gene. From the cysteine through the phenylalanine, the CDR3 covers 15 amino acids. Only CDR3 DNA is held: 45 bases, read in frame from base 1.

The trial excluded patients who had a history of autoimmune disease or who were on systemic immunosuppression. Peripheral blood for TCR sequencing was collected from all dose cohorts at baseline, on cycle 4 day 1, and on cycle 7 day 1. Samples came from an open-label, multicenter, first-in-human phase I dose-escalation trial of ivuxolimab. The trial enrolled adults with locally advanced or metastatic head and neck squamous cell, hepatocellular, melanoma or renal cell carcinoma. CD4+ and CD8+ T cells were sorted separately from peripheral blood before TCR sequencing. Study-level results and caveats: At doses from 0.1 to 3.0 mg/kg, clonal expansion was seen in both CD4+ and CD8+ blood T cells between baseline and week 6. After ivuxolimab, expanded clones were on average more numerous among CD8+ T cells than among CD4+ T cells. Antigen specificity was not determined for the clonally expanded peripheral T cells. In partial responders in the 0.1-3.0 mg/kg groups, normalized peripheral clonal expansion was found to be among the lowest, especially among CD8+ T cells. Low levels of normalized T-cell clonal expansion were also seen in some patients who did not respond.

The V and J segments used are TRBV6-5 and TRBJ1-5; no D gene is confidently identified. The source material was CD4+ or CD8+ T cells sorted from blood, sampled in a trial of the OX40 agonist ivuxolimab. The sequence came from an adult with an advanced solid tumor such as melanoma, head and neck, liver or kidney cancer. Here the CDR3 is given as CASSLSGGARQPQHF. The DNA reads TGTGCCAGCAGCCTCTCTGGTGGAGCCAGACAGCCCCAGCATTTT.